The table lists the clone carrying this T cell receptor (beta chain) with a few counts. Its target is unknown. Every donor had blood drawn once into heparin, approximately 110 mL on average. By way of CD45RO/CCR7/CD25/CD127/CD95/CD27, the CD4+ regulatory, stem cell-like memory, central memory and naive cells were sorted. Expressed TCRB transcripts were sequenced after all isolated RNA was converted to cDNA. Sequenced by immunoSEQ multiplex PCR; TCRdb stores in-frame clones only, minus some. The sample consists of 600,000 to 700,000 clones, roughly 12% of them appearing once. This entry belongs to a study of beta chain features in type 1 diabetes. Study-wide results and caveats: More deletions and fewer insertions at VDJ junctions were found in patients with type 1 diabetes. There was a moderate but significant shortening of TCRB CDR3s in all four CD4+ subsets of Type 1 diabetes patients.

CDR1 and CDR2 (germline): SGHTA, FQGNSA. The CDR3 spans 18 residues. V shed 1 base, J shed 0 bases, and the junction held 8 bases outside the gene matches. Sequenced: naive CD4+ T cells from blood. This receptor was identified in a man aged 30 to 39 with type 1 diabetes. V usage is TRBV7-2 and J usage is TRBJ1-4; 7 bases agree with TRBD1. CDR3 coding DNA: TGTGCCAGCAGCTTAGTGCGACAGGGAACCGCAACTAATGAAAAACTGTTTTTT. Its protein is CASSLVRQGTATNEKLFF.